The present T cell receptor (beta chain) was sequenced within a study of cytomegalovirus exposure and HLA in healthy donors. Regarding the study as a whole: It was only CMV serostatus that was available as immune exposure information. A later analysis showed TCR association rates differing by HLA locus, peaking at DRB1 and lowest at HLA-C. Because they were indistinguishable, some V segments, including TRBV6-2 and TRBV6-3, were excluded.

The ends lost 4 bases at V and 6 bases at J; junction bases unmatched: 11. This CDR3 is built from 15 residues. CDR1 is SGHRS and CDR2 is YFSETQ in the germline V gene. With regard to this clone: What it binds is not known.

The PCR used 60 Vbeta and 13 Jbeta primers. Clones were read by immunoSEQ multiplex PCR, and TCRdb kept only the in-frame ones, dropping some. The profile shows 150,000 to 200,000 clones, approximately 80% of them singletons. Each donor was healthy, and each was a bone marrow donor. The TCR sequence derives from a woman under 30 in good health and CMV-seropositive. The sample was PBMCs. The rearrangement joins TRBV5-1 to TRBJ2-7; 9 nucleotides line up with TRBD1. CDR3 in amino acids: CASSLNGQGLGEQYF. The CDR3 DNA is TGCGCCAGCAGCCTCAACGGACAGGGGTTAGGCGAGCAGTACTTC.